There are many counts of the clone carrying this T cell receptor beta chain. At one end, the junction sequence differs from germline, possibly due to a read error. The data stem from a study of HIV-infected children after antiretroviral therapy interruption. Looking at the study overall: Four children interrupted treatment; four stayed on continuous treatment. Recorded EBV and CMV exposure existed for most children. Interruption-arm samples span weeks 0, 12, interruption end (24 or 48), and about 3 years post-study.

The treatment here: PENTA 11 planned treatment interruption arm or continuous ART arm. Unique molecular identifiers were included in an RNA-based 3' RACE TCR library. TCRdb re-called the 3' RACE reads with MiXCR, one entry per CDR3 protein. The sample shows 30,000 to 40,000 distinct CDR3 sequences, around 7% of them seen only once. Germline V gene sequence: CDR1 LNHDA, CDR2 SQIVND (reference sequence). CDR3 length equals 16 residues. This material consisted of CD45RA+ CD4+ T cells from PBMCs, pooled from several time points, taken from a donor given antiretroviral therapy, either interrupted or continuous. Subset: naive CD4+ CD45RA+ CD45RO- T cells. This sequence was found in a pool of human donors with HIV. The chain uses TRBV19 and TRBJ2-4; D may match TRBD1 or TRBD2 (6 bases each). CDR3 nucleotide sequence: TGTGCCAGCAGTAATCCTGGGGGGCCGAGTCAAAACACCTTGTACTTT. It is translated as CASSNPGGPSQNTLYF. Full variable domain (outside the CDR3, taken from reference TRBV19 and TRBJ2-4): DGGITQSPKYLFRKEGQNVTLSCEQNLNHDAMYWYRQDPGQGLRLIYYSQIVNDFQKGDIAEGYSVSREKKESFPLTVTSAQKNPTAFYLCASSNPGGPSQNTLYFGAGTRLSVL.